There are many counts of the clone carrying this T cell receptor (beta chain). Its antigen is not known. The source of the sample is a study of early T cells in non-severe SARS-CoV-2 infection. Study-wide results and limits: Anti-spike CD8 responses were favored by VDJdb matching, which missed private and CD4 specificities.

Separate cDNA molecules each had unique molecular identifiers attached to them. One entry per CDR3 protein results from TCRdb running MiXCR on the 5' RACE reads. The sample records approximately 27,000 distinct CDR3 sequences, around 5% being singletons. V lost 4 bases, J lost 4 bases, and 2 bases stayed unmatched. This CDR3 comprises 14 residues. From germline, CDR1 is MDHEN and CDR2 SYDVKM. Sequenced: whole blood. The clonotype comes from an adult who was a healthcare worker with PCR-confirmed SARS-CoV-2 infection or an uninfected control (not recorded which). This rearrangement joins TRBV28 to TRBJ2-7; TRBD2 agrees at 12 bases. In DNA, the CDR3 is TGTGCCAGCAGTTCAACTAGCGGGAGGTACGAGCAGTACTTC. Translation gives CASSSTSGRYEQYF. The full variable domain, its missing parts supplied by reference TRBV28 and TRBJ2-7, is DVKVTQSSRYLVKRTGEKVFLECVQDMDHENMFWYRQDPGLGLRLIYFSYDVKMKEKGDIPEGYSVSREKKERFSLILESASTNQTSMYLCASSSTSGRYEQYFGPGTRLTVT.